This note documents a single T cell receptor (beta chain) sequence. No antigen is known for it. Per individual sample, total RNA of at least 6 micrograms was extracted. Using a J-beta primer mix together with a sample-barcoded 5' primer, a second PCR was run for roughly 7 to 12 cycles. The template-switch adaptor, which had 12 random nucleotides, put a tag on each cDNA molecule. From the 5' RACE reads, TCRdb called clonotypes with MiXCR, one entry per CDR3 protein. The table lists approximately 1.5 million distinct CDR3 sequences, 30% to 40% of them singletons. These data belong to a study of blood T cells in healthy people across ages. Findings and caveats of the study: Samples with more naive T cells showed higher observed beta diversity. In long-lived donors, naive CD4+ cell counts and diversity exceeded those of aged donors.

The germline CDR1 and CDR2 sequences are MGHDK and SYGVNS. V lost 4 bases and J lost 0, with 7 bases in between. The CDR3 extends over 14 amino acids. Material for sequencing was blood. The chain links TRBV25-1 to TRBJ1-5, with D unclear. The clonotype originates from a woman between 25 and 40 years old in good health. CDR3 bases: TGTGCCAGCAGTGTACGATATAGCAATCAGCCCCAGCATTTT. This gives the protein CASSVRYSNQPQHF. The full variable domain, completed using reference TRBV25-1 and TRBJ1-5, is EADIYQTPRYLVIGTGKKITLECSQTMGHDKMYWYQQDPGMELHLIHYSYGVNSTEKGDLSSESTVSRIRTEHFPLTLESARPSHTSQYLCASSVRYSNQPQHFGDGTRLSIL.